This paragraph reports one TCR beta chain. What antigen it recognizes has not been identified. This may arise from a read error, as a much more abundant clone is one base away. V loses 0 bases at its end and J loses 3 bases; junction bases beyond the gene matches: 10. Via the germline V gene (reference sequence), CDR1 is DFQATT and CDR2 SNEGSKA. From the cysteine through the phenylalanine, the CDR3 covers 17 amino acids. The only DNA kept is the CDR3, 51 bases in frame from the first base. Stable Graves' hyperthyroidism was defined as no progression to ophthalmopathy during 18 months of follow-up. The hyperthyroidism patients were between 18 and 65 years old and newly diagnosed, with a disease duration of less than 2 months. Exclusion was applied to patients with uncontrolled infections, other autoimmune diseases, pregnancy or lactation. Clinical symptoms, serum thyroxine and TRAb, thyroid ultrasound, and orbital computed tomography formed the basis for the diagnoses. PBMCs were separated from roughly 10 ml of fresh peripheral blood using Ficoll-Paque density gradient centrifugation. Total RNA was extracted using Trizol reagent, and RNA quality was assessed on an Agilent 2100 Bioanalyzer.

This sample is drawn from a study of T cells in Graves' hyperthyroidism and ophthalmopathy (dated by TCRdb to about 2019). At the level of the whole study: Peripheral blood samples were taken at the time of initial diagnosis, prior to any treatment. To identify TCR V-J signatures that set the groups apart, the researchers used a discovery cohort of more than 95 patients, made up of under 45 with Graves' ophthalmopathy and 57 with stable Graves' hyperthyroidism. Prospective prediction of ophthalmopathy was tested in an independent validation cohort of approximately 18 hyperthyroidism patients and 17 patients who later progressed to ophthalmopathy. The approximately 90 discovery patients were divided at random into training and test sets in a 7:3 ratio. Thyroid tissue and blood T-cell repertoires from six or seven Graves' hyperthyroidism patients were also compared in the study. Once sampling was done, hyperthyroidism patients were given methimazole at a starting dose of 30 mg daily, whereas ophthalmopathy patients were given high-dose intravenous methylprednisolone. The paper describes TCR Vbeta CDR3 sequencing of more than 120 peripheral blood samples, made up of under 50 ophthalmopathy patients, 70 to 75 hyperthyroidism patients and roughly 17 progressor patients. What the study reported, not specific to this receptor: Sample size was not statistically predetermined, and investigators were not blinded to group allocation. A 13 V-J signature model separated ophthalmopathy from stable hyperthyroidism, with 87.88% sensitivity and roughly 84% specificity in cross-validation and 80%/75% in testing. Most expanded thyroid clonotypes (frequency above 0.001) were also detected in blood, suggesting blood repertoires may reflect thyroid immune responses. In validation, progression to ophthalmopathy was predicted by the model with nearly 71% sensitivity and just over 72% specificity, a median of around 6.5 months before onset.

TCR beta CDR3 regions were amplified from RNA transcripts. A first-round RT-PCR of the TCR CDR3 used the HTBI primer set with the Qiagen OneStep RT-PCR kit. Libraries were constructed in a second round of multiplex PCR, after which size selection and purification were performed. Paired-end sequencing of the libraries was performed with 100 bp reads on an Illumina HiSeq2000. The published analysis was carried out like this. Raw data were processed with SOAPnuke, discarding reads with adapters, uncalled bases, mean Phred below 15, or no exact constant-primer or identifier match. High-quality paired reads were merged using COPE v1.2.5, and each unique nucleotide sequence was defined as a clonotype. MiTCR v1.1 was used to align clonotypes to the IMGT TRBV, TRBD and TRBJ reference segments. Only V-J combinations with frequency above 0.0001, covering about 99% of repertoires, were analysed. A TCS score was defined as the ratio between F50 (clonal expansion) and ExV (chaos), using BLOSUM62-based TCRdist between CDR3 peptides within each V-J. Welch's t-statistics and random forest reduced roughly 540 V-J features to roughly 13, which were used in a naive Bayes classifier (R e1071). TCRdb itself trimmed the public reads at Q25 with fastp, ran MiXCR and retained productive beta chains. Each entry merges the rows of one CDR3 protein and shows their most common DNA and genes. These V and J calls are TCRdb output, not the study's own analysis. The sample yields 480,000 or so distinct CDR3 sequences; 14% were counted once. Less than 20% of the sample belongs to the ten largest clones.

The rearrangement combines TRBV20-1 with TRBJ2-1; 8 junctional bases match TRBD2. This clonotype was sampled from a woman aged 18-35 years with Graves' hyperthyroidism. Material: blood. The CDR3 region: CSARELAVDFRYNEQFF. The nucleotides are TGCAGTGCTAGAGAACTAGCGGTGGACTTCCGCTACAATGAGCAGTTCTTC.